This T cell receptor beta chain was obtained from a study of cytomegalovirus exposure and HLA in healthy donors. Findings and limits, study-wide: An analysis was carried out later, and it reportedly showed fewer N-insertions in an Asian-associated ancestry cluster than the 666-donor mean. A later analysis showed that HLA-associated TCR beta chains had undergone more clonal expansion than equally common others.

Remarks on this clone: Antigen: not known.

With 60 Vbeta and 13 Jbeta primers, the PCR was carried out. TCRdb keeps only in-frame clones here, not all; method: immunoSEQ multiplex PCR. Across around 50,000 clones, the top ten clones capture 2% to 2.5% of the sample. The clonotype comes from a woman in her thirties or forties in good health and CMV-seronegative. The sample comprised PBMCs.

This CDR3 reads CASSSVGRTNAYEQYF. For the CDR3, the DNA is TGTGCCAGCAGCTCCGTAGGCAGGACTAACGCCTACGAGCAGTACTTC. The chain is built from TRBV11-3 and TRBJ2-7, with TRBD2 as a possible D gene (6 bases). Trimming removed 4 bases at V and 2 bases at J, with 18 bases between. CDR3 length: 16 residues. Germline V lookup: CDR1 SGHNT, CDR2 YENEEA.